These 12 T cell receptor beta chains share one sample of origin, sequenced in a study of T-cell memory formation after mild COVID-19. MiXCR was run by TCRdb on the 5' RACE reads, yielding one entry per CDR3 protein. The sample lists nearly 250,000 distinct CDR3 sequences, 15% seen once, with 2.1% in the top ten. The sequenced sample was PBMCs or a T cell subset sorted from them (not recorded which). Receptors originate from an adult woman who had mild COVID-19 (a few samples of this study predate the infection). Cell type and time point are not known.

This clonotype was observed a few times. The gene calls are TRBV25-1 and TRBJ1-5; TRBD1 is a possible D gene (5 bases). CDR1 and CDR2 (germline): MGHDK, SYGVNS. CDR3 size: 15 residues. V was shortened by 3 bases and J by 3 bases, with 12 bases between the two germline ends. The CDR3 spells CASSDAGQYNQPQHF. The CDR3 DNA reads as TGTGCCAGCAGTGATGCAGGGCAGTACAATCAGCCCCAGCATTTT.

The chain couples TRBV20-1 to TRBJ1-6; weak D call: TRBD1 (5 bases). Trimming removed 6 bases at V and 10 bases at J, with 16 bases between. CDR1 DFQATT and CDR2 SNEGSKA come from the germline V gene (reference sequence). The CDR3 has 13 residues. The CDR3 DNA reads TGCAGTGCCCGGACGGGGCAAATCTCACCCCTCCACTTT. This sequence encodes CSARTGQISPLHF.

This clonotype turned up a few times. Written as DNA, the CDR3 is TGCGCCAGCAGCCTTGCCCCGACAGGCTACGAGCAGTACTTC. It yields the protein CASSLAPTGYEQYF. The chain carries TRBV5-1 and TRBJ2-7; TRBD1 might be the D (6 bases). V gave up 4 bases and J gave up 3 bases, with 14 bases separating them. The germline CDR1 and CDR2 sequences are SGHRS and YFSETQ. The CDR3 sequence is 14 residues long.

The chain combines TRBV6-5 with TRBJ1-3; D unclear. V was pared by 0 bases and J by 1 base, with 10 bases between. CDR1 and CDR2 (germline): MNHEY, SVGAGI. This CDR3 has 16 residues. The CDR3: CASSYSINLSGNTIYF. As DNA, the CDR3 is TGTGCCAGCAGTTACTCCATCAACCTTTCTGGAAACACCATATATTTT.

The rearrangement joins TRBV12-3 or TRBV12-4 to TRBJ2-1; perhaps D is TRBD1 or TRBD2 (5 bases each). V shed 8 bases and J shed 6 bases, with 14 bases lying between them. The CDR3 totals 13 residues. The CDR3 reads CASCWGSGNEQFF. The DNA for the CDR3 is TGTGCCAGCTGTTGGGGGAGTGGCAATGAGCAGTTCTTC.

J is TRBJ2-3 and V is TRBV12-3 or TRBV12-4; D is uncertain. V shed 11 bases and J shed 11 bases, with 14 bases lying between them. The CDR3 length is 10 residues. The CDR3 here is CASVGVGQYF. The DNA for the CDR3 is TGTGCCTCAGTGGGCGTGGGGCAGTATTTT.

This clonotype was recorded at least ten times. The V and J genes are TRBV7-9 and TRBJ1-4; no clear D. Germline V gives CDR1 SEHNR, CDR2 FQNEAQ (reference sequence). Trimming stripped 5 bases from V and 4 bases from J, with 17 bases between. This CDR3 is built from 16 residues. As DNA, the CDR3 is TGTGCCAGCAGCCCATTTAGTTCCGACCTTAATGAAAAACTGTTTTTT. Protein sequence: CASSPFSSDLNEKLFF.

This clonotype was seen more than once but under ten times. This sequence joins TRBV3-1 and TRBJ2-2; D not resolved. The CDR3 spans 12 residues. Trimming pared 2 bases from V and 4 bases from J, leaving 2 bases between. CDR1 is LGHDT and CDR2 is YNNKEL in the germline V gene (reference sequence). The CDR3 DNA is TGTGCCAGCAGCCAAAGCACCGGGGAGCTGTTTTTT. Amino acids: CASSQSTGELFF.

The CDR3 reads CASKRDMNTEAFF. CDR3 in DNA: TGCGCCAGCAAACGAGACATGAACACTGAAGCTTTCTTT. V usage is TRBV5-1 and J usage is TRBJ1-1; D remains unclear. Per the germline V gene, CDR1 is SGHRS and CDR2 is YFSETQ. Trimming shortened V by 6 bases and J by 0 bases, and 9 bases separated the two germline ends. The CDR3 covers 13 residues.

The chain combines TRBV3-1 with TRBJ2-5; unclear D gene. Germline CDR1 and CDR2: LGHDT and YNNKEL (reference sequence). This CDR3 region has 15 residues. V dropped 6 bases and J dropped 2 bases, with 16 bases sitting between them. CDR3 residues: CASSLDHGRQETQYF. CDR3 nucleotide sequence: TGTGCCAGCAGTTTAGATCATGGAAGACAAGAGACCCAGTACTTC.

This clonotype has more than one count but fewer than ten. The CDR3 DNA follows: TGTGCCAGCAGCCAAGTAGAGGGGAGACAGGGGATCAACTATGGCTACACCTTC. Its translation is CASSQVEGRQGINYGYTF. The chain recombines TRBV4-2 with TRBJ1-2; 8 nucleotides line up with TRBD1. CDR1 LGHNA and CDR2 YNFKEQ come from the germline V gene. This CDR3 region has 18 residues. V lost 1 base, J lost 2 bases, and 12 bases stayed unmatched.

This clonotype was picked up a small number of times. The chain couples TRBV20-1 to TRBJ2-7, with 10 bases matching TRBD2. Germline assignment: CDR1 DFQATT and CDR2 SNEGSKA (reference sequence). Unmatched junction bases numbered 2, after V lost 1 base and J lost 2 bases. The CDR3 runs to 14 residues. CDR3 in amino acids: CSARVAGGTYEQYF. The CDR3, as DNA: TGCAGTGCTAGAGTAGCGGGAGGAACCTACGAGCAGTACTTC.